The following is a T cell receptor beta chain sequence with its context. The junction departs from the called germline gene at one end, perhaps through a read error. The CDR3 covers 13 residues. Germline V gives CDR1 SGHKS, CDR2 YYEKEE (reference sequence). As handled by the study authors: From reference gene primer amplification, estimates of nucleated cell counts were derived. Data came from immunoSEQ multiplex PCR; TCRdb stores just in-frame clones and leaves some out. D and trimming were read from the DNA, whereas the V and J calls and clone size are those reported in that table. The sample consists of around 70,000 clones, around 90% of them appearing once. This sample is drawn from a study of blood T cell repertoires in COVID-19. About the research overall: Italy, Spain and the United States were the sources of the convalescent and acute COVID-19 samples. T cells, B-cell-depleted T cells, or PBMCs provided the cDNA or gDNA that served as material.

The sequencing input was peripheral blood. The chain employs TRBV5-5 and TRBJ1-3, with TRBD1 identical over 9 bases. The sequence came from a man aged 50 to 60 with active COVID-19. CDR3 coding DNA: TGTACCAGCAGCCCGGGGACAGGGAACACCATATATTTT. Its protein product is CTSSPGTGNTIYF.